This T cell receptor (beta chain) was sequenced in a study of response to subunit inactivated influenza vaccine. The V gene lost 6 bases and the J gene lost 0 bases, with 15 bases spanning the gap. The germline CDR1 and CDR2 sequences are DFQATT and SNEGSKA (reference sequence). The CDR3 is made up of 15 amino acids. General observations from the study: Authors suggested each seasonal influenza vaccination recruits few new T cells.

TCRdb re-called the RT-PCR reads with MiXCR, one entry per CDR3 protein. This table holds around 710,000 distinct CDR3 sequences, approximately 15% found once. This clonotype was seen a handful of times. The antigen is unknown. The sequence derives from a man in his fifties or sixties who received an inactivated influenza vaccine. The chain carries TRBV20-1 and TRBJ2-4, with D perhaps TRBD2 (6 bases). This material consisted of PBMCs from blood, taken less than 15 days before vaccination. The CDR3 spells CSAQTRNLAKNIQYF. CDR3 coding DNA: TGCAGTGCGCAGACTAGGAACCTAGCCAAAAACATTCAGTACTTC.